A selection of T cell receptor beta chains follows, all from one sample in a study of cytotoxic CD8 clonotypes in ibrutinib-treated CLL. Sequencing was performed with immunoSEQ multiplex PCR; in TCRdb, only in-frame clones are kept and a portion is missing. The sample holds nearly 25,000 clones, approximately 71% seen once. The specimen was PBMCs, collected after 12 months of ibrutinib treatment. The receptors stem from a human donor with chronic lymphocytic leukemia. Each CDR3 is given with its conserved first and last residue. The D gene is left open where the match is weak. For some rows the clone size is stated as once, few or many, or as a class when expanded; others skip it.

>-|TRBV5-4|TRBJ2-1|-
TGTGCCAGCAGCTTGGAGGGATCCCGCTCCTACAATGAGCAGTTCTTC
CASSLEGSRSYNEQFF
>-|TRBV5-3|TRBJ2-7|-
TGTGCCAGAAGCGTGGCGGCAGTAAGGTCCTACGAGCAGTACTTC
CARSVAAVRSYEQYF
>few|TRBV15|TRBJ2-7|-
TGTGCCACCAGCAGATATGGAACCTACGAGCAGTACTTC
CATSRYGTYEQYF
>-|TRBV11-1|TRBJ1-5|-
TGTGCCAGCAGCTTAATATTGGGCAATCAGCCCCAGCATTTT
CASSLILGNQPQHF
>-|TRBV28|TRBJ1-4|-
TGTGCCAGCAGTTGGAACGTGCAGGATGAAAAACTGTTTTTT
CASSWNVQDEKLFF
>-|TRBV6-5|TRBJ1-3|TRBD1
TGTGCCAGCCGGCCGGGACAGCGCTCTGGAAACACCATATATTTT
CASRPGQRSGNTIYF
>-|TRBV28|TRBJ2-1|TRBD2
TGTGCCAGCAGTTTTCTAGCGGGGGATGAGCAGTTCTTC
CASSFLAGDEQFF
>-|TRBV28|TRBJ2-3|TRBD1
TGTGCCAGCAGTTTAAGCCAGGGGGACAGCCCCTGGGATACGCAGTATTTT
CASSLSQGDSPWDTQYF
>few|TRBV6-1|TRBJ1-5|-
TGTGCCAGCAGTGGCCAGGGGAATGTAAGGGAGCCCCAGCATTTT
CASSGQGNVREPQHF
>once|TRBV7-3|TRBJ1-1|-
TGTGCCAGCAAATCCGACACAAGGAACACTGAAGCTTTCTTT
CASKSDTRNTEAFF
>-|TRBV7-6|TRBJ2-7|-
TGTGCCAGCAGCCCTCAAGCCTACGAGCAGTACTTC
CASSPQAYEQYF
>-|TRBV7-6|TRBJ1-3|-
TGTGCCAGCAGCTCACTTAGGGAGGGAGCCGGAAACACCATATATTTT
CASSSLREGAGNTIYF
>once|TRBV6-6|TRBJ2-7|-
TGTGCCAGCACCCCCCGCGGCACCTACGAGCAGTACTTC
CASTPRGTYEQYF
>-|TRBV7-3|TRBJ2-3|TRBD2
TGTGCCAGCAGCTCCCACCAGACTAGCGTCCGCACAGATACGCAGTATTTT
CASSSHQTSVRTDTQYF
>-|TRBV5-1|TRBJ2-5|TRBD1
TGCGCCAGCAGCTTGGGGGGGACAGGACGGTCCCAAGAGACCCAGTACTTC
CASSLGGTGRSQETQYF
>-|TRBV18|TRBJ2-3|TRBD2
TGTGCCAGCTCACGGAGTAGCGGGGGCGGAGCTAGCACAGATACGCAGTATTTT
CASSRSSGGGASTDTQYF
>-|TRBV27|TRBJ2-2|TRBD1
TGTGCCAGCAAGGGCCAGGGGGCGCTTGGGACCGGGGAGCTGTTTTTT
CASKGQGALGTGELFF
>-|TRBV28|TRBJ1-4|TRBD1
TGTGCCAGCAGTTCGGCGGGACAGGGACAGACTAATGAAAAACTGTTTTTT
CASSSAGQGQTNEKLFF
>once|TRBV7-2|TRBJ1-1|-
TGTGCCAGCAGCAGCTTGACAGCCACTGAAGCTTTCTTT
CASSSLTATEAFF
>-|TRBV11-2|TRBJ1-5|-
TGTGCCAGCAGCTTAGATTGGGGGAGGGGGGGCAATCAGCCCCAGCATTTT
CASSLDWGRGGNQPQHF
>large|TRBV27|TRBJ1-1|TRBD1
TGTGCCAGCCGCCAACAGGGGGCGGAAACTGAAGCTTTCTTT
CASRQQGAETEAFF
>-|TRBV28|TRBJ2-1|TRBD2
TGTGCCAGCAGTTTAATTCCGGGGGTAGCGGGGGGAGATGAGCAGTTCTTC
CASSLIPGVAGGDEQFF
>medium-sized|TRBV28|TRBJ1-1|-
TGTGCCAGCGCGGACAGACCGAACACTGAAGCTTTCTTT
CASADRPNTEAFF
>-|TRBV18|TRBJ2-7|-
TGTGCCAGCTCACCATTTCTAGGCGGTAGCTCCTACGAGCAGTACTTC
CASSPFLGGSSYEQYF
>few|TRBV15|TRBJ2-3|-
TGTGCCACCAGACGCGGTGGGCGAACAGATACGCAGTATTTT
CATRRGGRTDTQYF
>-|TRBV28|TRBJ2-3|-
TGTGCCAGCAGTGGTGAGGGGAGGTGGGTCGCAGATACGCAGTATTTT
CASSGEGRWVADTQYF
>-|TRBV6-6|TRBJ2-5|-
TGTGCCAGCAACAGACTAGATTTGGAGACCCAGTACTTC
CASNRLDLETQYF
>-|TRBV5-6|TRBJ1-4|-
TGTGCCAGCAGCTTGAAGGGAACGGTGTTTTTT
CASSLKGTVFF
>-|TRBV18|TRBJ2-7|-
TGTGCCAGCTCCAAGACTCTTGAGGGGGGCCACGAGCAGTACTTC
CASSKTLEGGHEQYF
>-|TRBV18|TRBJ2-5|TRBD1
TGTGCCAGCTCACACGGGACAGTGGAGACCCAGTACTTC
CASSHGTVETQYF
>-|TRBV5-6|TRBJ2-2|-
TGTGCCAGCAGCTTGGAGTGGACTGACACCGGGGAGCTGTTTTTT
CASSLEWTDTGELFF
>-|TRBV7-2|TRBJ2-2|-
TGTGCCAGCAGCCCCGGGCGGGCTAACACCGGGGAGCTGTTTTTT
CASSPGRANTGELFF
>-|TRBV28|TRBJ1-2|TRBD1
TGTGCCAGCAGGGAGGACAGGGCGAGCTCCTATTATGGCTACACCTTC
CASREDRASSYYGYTF
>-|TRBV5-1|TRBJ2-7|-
TGCGCCAGCAGCGGGCAGGGCCGAAGCTCCTACGAGCAGTACTTC
CASSGQGRSSYEQYF
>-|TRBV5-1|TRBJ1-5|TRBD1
TGCGCCAGCAGCTATACAGGGGGCGCGGGTCAGCCCCAGCATTTT
CASSYTGGAGQPQHF
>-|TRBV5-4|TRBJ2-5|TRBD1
TGTGCCAGCAGCTCCCGGGACAGGGAGGAGACCCAGTACTTC
CASSSRDREETQYF
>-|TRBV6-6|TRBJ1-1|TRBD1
TGTGCCAGCACACGGACAGGGGGCACTGAAGCTTTCTTT
CASTRTGGTEAFF
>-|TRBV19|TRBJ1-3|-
TGTGCCAGCGGAACAGGGCCTGGAAACACCATATATTTT
CASGTGPGNTIYF
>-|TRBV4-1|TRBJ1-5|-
TGCGCCAGCAGCCAAGTGACACCAAATCAGCCCCAGCATTTT
CASSQVTPNQPQHF
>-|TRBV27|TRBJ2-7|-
TGTGCCAGCAGTCTGGGCGCTTACTACGAGCAGTACTTC
CASSLGAYYEQYF
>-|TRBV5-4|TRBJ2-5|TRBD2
TGTGCCAGCAGCCCGGGGGGGGCCGGGGAGACCCAGTACTTC
CASSPGGAGETQYF
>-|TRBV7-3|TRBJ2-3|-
TGTGCCAGCAGCCTCGACCAGGCGGGACCTAGCACAGATACGCAGTATTTT
CASSLDQAGPSTDTQYF
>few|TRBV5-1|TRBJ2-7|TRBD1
TGCGCCAGCAGCCCACGACCGACAGGGTCGGGGTCCTACGAGCAGTACTTC
CASSPRPTGSGSYEQYF
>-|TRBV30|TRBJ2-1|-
TGTGCCTGGAGTGTTTTTTCAGGGCCTCAGTTCTTC
CAWSVFSGPQFF
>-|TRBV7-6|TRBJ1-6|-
TGTGCCAGCAGCCCCGCGAGGGATTCACCCCTCCACTTT
CASSPARDSPLHF
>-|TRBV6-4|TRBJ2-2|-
TGTGCCAGCAGTGTCGGCTTGGGTGTCGGGGAGCTGTTTTTT
CASSVGLGVGELFF
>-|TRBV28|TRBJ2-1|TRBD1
TGTGCCAGCAGTACCAGGACAGGGAAGGGGGGAAATGAGCAGTTCTTC
CASSTRTGKGGNEQFF
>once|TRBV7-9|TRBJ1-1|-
TGTGCCAGCAGTCTAACAGGGATAAGGGCTGAAGCTTTCTTT
CASSLTGIRAEAFF
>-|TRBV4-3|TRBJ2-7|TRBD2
TGCGCCAGCAGCCAGCAGGGACTAGCGTTCGACGAGCAGTACTTC
CASSQQGLAFDEQYF
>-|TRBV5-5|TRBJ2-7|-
TGTGCCAGCAGCTTGTTCCAGGGTCGCGAGCAGTACTTC
CASSLFQGREQYF
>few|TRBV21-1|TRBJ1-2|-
TGTGCCAGCAGCAAAACGGGAGCGTATGGCTACACCTTC
CASSKTGAYGYTF
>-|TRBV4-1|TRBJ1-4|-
TGCGCCAGCAGCCAAGAGGGTGCCCGGGCAACTAATGAAAAACTGTTTTTT
CASSQEGARATNEKLFF
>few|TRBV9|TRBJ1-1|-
TGTGCCAGCAGCCCTTTTTCCCGAGGGACTGAAGCTTTCTTT
CASSPFSRGTEAFF
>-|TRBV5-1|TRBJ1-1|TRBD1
TGCGCCAGCAGCTTCGGGGGGACAGTGAACACTGAAGCTTTCTTT
CASSFGGTVNTEAFF
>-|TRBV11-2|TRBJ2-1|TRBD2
TGTGCCAGCAGCTCCCAACGGGGGGGTCAGTTCTTC
CASSSQRGGQFF
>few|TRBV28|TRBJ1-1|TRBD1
TGTGCCAGCAAGCGGACAGGAGAAGCTTTCTTT
CASKRTGEAFF
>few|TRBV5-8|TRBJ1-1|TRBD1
TGTGCCAGCAGCCTAGGGACAGGGGCCTTGGAAGCTTTCTTT
CASSLGTGALEAFF
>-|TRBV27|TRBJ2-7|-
TGTGCCAGCAGTTTACGCCCATCTACCGAGCAGTACTTC
CASSLRPSTEQYF
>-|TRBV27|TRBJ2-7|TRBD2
TGTGCCAGCAGTTTAGCGGGGGGAAGGTCCTACGAGCAGTACTTC
CASSLAGGRSYEQYF
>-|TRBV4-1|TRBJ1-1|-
TGCGCCAGCAGCCAAGTCGTCAGGAGCACTGAAGCTTTCTTT
CASSQVVRSTEAFF